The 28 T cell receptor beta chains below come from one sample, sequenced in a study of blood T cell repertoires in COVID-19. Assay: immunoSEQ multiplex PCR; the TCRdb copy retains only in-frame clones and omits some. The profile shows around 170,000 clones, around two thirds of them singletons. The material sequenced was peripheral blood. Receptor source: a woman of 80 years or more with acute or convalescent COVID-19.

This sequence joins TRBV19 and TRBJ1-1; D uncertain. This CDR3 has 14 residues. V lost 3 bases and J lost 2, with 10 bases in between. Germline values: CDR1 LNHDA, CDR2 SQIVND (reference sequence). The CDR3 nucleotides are TGTGCCAGTAGTATCGGGGTGACAAACACTGAAGCTTTCTTT. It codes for CASSIGVTNTEAFF.

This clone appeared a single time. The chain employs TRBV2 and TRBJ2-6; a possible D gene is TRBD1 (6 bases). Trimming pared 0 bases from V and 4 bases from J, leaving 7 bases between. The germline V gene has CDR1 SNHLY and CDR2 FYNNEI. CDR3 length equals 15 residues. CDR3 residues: CASSEAGAGANVLTF. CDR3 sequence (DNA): TGTGCCAGCAGTGAAGCGGGGGCCGGGGCCAACGTCCTGACTTTC.

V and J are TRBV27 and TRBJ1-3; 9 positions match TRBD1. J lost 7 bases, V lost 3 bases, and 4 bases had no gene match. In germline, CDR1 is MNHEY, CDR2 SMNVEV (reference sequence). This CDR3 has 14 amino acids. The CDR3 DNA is TGTGCCAGCAGTTTCACAGGGGGCGTTAACACCATATATTTT. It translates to CASSFTGGVNTIYF.

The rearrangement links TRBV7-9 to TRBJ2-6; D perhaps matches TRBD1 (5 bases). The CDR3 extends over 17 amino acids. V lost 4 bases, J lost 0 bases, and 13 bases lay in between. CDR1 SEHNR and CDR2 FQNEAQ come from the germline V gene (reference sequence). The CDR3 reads CASSSLQEASGANVLTF. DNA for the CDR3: TGTGCCAGCAGCTCCCTACAGGAAGCCTCTGGGGCCAACGTCCTGACTTTC.

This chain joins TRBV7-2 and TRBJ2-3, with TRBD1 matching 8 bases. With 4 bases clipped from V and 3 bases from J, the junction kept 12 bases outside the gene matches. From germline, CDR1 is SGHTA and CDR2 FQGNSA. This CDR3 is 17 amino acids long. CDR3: CASSYAPETGATDTQYF. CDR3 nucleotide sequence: TGTGCCAGCAGCTATGCTCCCGAGACAGGGGCAACAGATACGCAGTATTTT.

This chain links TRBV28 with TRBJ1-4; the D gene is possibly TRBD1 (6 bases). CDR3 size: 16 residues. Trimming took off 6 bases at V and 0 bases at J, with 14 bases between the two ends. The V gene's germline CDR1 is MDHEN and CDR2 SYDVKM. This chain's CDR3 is CASSQPAGATNEKLFF. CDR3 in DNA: TGTGCCAGCAGCCAACCTGCAGGGGCAACTAATGAAAAACTGTTTTTT.

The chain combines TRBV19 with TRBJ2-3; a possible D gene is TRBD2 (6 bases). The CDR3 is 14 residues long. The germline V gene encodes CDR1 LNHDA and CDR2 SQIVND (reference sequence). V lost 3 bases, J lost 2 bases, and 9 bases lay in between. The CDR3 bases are TGTGCCAGTAGTATCCAGCGGGCCACAGATACGCAGTATTTT. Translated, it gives CASSIQRATDTQYF. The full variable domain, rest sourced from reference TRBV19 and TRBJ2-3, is DGGITQSPKYLFRKEGQNVTLSCEQNLNHDAMYWYRQDPGQGLRLIYYSQIVNDFQKGDIAEGYSVSREKKESFPLTVTSAQKNPTAFYLCASSIQRATDTQYFGPGTRLTVL.

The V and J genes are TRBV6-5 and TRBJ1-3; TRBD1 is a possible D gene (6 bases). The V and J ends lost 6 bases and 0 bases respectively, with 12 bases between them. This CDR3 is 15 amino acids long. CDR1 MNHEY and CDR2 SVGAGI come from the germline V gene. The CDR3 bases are TGTGCCAGCAGCCGCGACAGGAGCTCTGGAAACACCATATATTTT. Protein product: CASSRDRSSGNTIYF.

CDR3 bases: TGTGCCAGCAAGCCAACTAGCGGGAACACCGGGGAGCTGTTTTTT. It translates to CASKPTSGNTGELFF. The chain combines TRBV2 with TRBJ2-2; TRBD2 aligns across 8 bases. This CDR3 is 15 amino acids long. Trimming cost V 7 bases and J 1 base; bases outside gene matches: 5. Per germline, CDR1 SNHLY and CDR2 FYNNEI. Drawing the rest from reference TRBV2 and TRBJ2-2, the complete variable domain is EPEVTQTPSHQVTQMGQEVILRCVPISNHLYFYWYRQILGQKVEFLVSFYNNEISEKSEIFDDQFSVERPDGSNFTLKIRSTKLEDSAMYFCASKPTSGNTGELFFGEGSRLTVL.

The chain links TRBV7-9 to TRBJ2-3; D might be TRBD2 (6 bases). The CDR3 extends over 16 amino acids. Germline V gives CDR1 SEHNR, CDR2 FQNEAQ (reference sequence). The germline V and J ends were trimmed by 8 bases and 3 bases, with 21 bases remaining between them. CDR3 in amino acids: CASDTTLRGVTDTQYF. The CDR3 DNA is TGTGCCAGCGACACCACCCTGCGGGGTGTGACAGATACGCAGTATTTT.

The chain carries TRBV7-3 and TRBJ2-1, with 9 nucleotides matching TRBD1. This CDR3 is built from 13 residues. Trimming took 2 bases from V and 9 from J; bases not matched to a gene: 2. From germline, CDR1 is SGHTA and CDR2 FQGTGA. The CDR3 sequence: CASSLGQGSEQFF. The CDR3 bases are TGTGCCAGCAGCTTAGGACAGGGGAGTGAGCAGTTCTTC.

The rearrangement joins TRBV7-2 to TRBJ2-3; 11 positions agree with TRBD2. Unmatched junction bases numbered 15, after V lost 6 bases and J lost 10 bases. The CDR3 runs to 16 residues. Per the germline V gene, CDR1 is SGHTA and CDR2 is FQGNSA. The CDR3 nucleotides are TGTGCCAGCAGACAACTAGCGGGAGACGATAGTCCCGCGCAGTATTTT. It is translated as CASRQLAGDDSPAQYF.

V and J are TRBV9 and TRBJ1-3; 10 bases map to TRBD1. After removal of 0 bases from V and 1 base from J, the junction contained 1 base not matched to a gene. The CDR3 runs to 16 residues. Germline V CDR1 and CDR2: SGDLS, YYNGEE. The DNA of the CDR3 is TGTGCCAGCAGCGTAGCGGGACAGGGGTCTGGAAACACCATATATTTT. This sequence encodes CASSVAGQGSGNTIYF.

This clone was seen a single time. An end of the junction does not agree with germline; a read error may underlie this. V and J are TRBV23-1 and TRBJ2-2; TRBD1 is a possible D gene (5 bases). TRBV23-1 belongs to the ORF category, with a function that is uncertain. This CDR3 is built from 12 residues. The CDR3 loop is CASSQGVLGASF. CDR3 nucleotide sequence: TGCGCCAGCAGTCAGGGCGTTCTTGGGGCTTCTTTT.

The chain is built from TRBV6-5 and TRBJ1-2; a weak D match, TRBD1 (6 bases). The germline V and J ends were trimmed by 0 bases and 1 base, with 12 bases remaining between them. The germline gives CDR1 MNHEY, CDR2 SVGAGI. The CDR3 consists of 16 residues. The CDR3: CASSYSGARLNYGYTF. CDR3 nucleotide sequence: TGTGCCAGCAGTTACTCGGGGGCGAGACTTAACTATGGCTACACCTTC.

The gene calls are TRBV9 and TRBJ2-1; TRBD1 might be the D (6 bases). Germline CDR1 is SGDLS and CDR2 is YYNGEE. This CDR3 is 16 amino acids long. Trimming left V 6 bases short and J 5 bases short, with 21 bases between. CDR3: CASTQGLGARNNEQFF. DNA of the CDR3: TGTGCCAGCACCCAGGGGTTGGGGGCAAGGAACAATGAGCAGTTCTTC.

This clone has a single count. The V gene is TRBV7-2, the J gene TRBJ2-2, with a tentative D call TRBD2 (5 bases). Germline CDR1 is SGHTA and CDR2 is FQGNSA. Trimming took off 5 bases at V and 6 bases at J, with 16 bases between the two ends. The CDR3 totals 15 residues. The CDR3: CASSAAGGGAGELFF. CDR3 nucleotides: TGTGCCAGCAGCGCCGCCGGAGGTGGGGCCGGGGAGCTGTTTTTT.

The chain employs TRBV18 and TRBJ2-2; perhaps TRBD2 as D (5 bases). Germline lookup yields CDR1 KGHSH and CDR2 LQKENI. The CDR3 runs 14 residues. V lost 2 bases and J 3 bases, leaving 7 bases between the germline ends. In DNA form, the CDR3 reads TGTGCCAGCTCACCAGCGGACTACACCGGGGAGCTGTTTTTT. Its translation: CASSPADYTGELFF.

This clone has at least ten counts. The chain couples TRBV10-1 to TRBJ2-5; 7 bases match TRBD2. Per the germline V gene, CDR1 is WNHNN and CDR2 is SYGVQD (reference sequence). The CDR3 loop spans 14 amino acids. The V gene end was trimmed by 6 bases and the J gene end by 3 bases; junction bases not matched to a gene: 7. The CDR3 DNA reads TGCGCCAGCAGGGGTAGCGGGTACGAAGAGACCCAGTACTTC. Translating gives CASRGSGYEETQYF.

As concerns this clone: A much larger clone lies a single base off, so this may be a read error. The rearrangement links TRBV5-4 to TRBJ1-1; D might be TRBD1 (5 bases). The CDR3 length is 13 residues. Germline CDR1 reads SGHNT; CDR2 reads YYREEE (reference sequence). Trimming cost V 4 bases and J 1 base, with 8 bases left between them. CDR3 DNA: TGTGCCAGCAGCCCGCAGGGGAACACTGAAGCTTTCTTT. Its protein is CASSPQGNTEAFF.

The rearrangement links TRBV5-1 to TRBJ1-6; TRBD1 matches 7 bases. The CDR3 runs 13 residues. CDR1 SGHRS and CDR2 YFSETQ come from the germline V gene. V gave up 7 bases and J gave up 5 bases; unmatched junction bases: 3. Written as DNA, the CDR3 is TGCGCCAGCCGGGACAGCGATAATTCACCCCTCCACTTT. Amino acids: CASRDSDNSPLHF.

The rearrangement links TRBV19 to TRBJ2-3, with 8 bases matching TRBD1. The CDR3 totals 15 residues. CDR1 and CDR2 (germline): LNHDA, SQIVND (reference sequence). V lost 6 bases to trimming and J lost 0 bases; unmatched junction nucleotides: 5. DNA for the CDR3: TGTGCCAGTAGGGGACAGGCGGCTAGCACAGATACGCAGTATTTT. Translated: CASRGQAASTDTQYF.

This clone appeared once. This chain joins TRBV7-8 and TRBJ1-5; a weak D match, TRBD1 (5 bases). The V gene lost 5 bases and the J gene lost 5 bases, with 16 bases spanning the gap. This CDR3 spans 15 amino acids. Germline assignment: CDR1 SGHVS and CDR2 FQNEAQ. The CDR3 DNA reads TGTGCCAGCAGCCAGGCCTTAGGGGCCGATCAGCCCCAGCATTTT. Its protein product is CASSQALGADQPQHF.

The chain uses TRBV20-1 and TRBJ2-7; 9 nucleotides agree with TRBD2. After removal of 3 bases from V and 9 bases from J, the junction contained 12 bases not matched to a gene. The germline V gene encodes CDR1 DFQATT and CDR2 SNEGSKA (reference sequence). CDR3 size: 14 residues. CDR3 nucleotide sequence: TGCAGTGCTAGTCTCCTAGCGGGGCCACTTGGGCAGTACTTC. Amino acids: CSASLLAGPLGQYF.

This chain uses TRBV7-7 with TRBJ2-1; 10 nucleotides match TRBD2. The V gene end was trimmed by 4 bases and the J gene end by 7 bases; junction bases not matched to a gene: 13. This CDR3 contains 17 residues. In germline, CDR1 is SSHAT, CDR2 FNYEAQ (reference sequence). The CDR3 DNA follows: TGTGCCAGCAGCTACGGGGGCGGTACTAGCGGGGTGAATGAGCAGTTCTTC. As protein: CASSYGGGTSGVNEQFF.

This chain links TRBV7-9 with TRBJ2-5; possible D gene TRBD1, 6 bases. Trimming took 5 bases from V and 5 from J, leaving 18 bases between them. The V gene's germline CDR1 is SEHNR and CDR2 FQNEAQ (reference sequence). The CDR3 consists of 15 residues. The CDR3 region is CASSPSVVQGETQYF. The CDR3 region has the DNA TGTGCCAGCAGCCCGTCAGTCGTCCAGGGGGAGACCCAGTACTTC.

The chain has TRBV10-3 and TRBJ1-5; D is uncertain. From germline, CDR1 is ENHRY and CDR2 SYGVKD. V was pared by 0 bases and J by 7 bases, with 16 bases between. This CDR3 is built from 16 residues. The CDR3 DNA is TGTGCCATCAGTGAGTCGGCAGGACTAACGGGACAGCCCCAGCATTTT. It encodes CAISESAGLTGQPQHF.

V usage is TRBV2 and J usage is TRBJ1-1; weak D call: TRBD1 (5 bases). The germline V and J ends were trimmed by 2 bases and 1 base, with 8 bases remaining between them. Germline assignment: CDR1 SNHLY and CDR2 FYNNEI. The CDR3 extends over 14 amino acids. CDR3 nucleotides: TGTGCCAGCAGTGAATTCGACAGGAACACTGAAGCTTTCTTT. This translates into CASSEFDRNTEAFF.